The clone carrying this T cell receptor beta chain showed up many times. The length of the CDR3 is 18 residues. Trimming took 4 bases from V and 0 from J; bases not matched to a gene: 13. Germline values: CDR1 DFQATT, CDR2 SNEGSKA (reference sequence). This entry comes from a study of neurological immune-mediated disorders. 5'RACE with 10-nucleotide random UMIs generated the cDNA. TCRdb re-derived calls from the 5' RACE reads in MiXCR, one entry per CDR3 protein. The sample has roughly 120,000 distinct CDR3 sequences; roughly 3.1% are singletons. This chain uses TRBV20-1 with TRBJ2-3, with 10 positions matching TRBD1. This TCR came from a woman between 25 and 40 years old with multiple sclerosis. Material for sequencing was PBMCs. CDR3: CSATRDRGYSSSTDTQYF. As DNA, the CDR3 is TGCAGTGCTACCCGGGACAGGGGCTACTCTTCTAGCACAGATACGCAGTATTTT.